This TCR beta chain came from a study of control samples from healthy donors and cancer patients. This CDR3 region has 16 residues. V lost 3 bases and J lost 6, with 15 bases in between. The germline V gene encodes CDR1 KGHSH and CDR2 LQKENI. Generated by immunoSEQ multiplex PCR, the TCRdb table keeps only in-frame clones and is missing some. This table has fewer than 200,000 clones, around nine tenths appearing once. V is TRBV18 and J is TRBJ1-6; D gene ambiguous. The sequence was obtained from a man aged 25-40 years in good health. Sequencing used blood. Here the CDR3 DNA reads TGTGCCAGCTCACCGGCTGTGGGCCAGGTTAATTCACCCCTCCACTTT. Its translation is CASSPAVGQVNSPLHF.